This T cell receptor beta chain emerged from a study of T cell responses to AZD1222 COVID-19 vaccine. Study-level points and caveats: Donors, mostly white British, included more females; clonal diversity was possibly underestimated. Reportedly, nearly half the spike-specific TCRs target unmutated variant regions. Repertoires were sampled only after the peak T cell response.

With respect to this clone: Its target is unknown.

Using immunoSEQ multiplex PCR, the repertoire was profiled, and TCRdb retains in-frame clones only, with some absent. Counted here are 120,000 to 150,000 clones, around 90% occurring once; the ten biggest clones make up around 1.7%. V was clipped by 8 bases and J by 3 bases, with 16 bases between them. From germline, CDR1 is MDHEN and CDR2 SYDVKM. The CDR3 has 14 residues. The input for sequencing was peripheral blood, taken 28 days after the second AZD1222 dose. The chain links TRBV28 to TRBJ1-2; TRBD1 is a possible D gene (6 bases). This sequence was found in an adult who received the AZD1222 COVID-19 vaccine. In nucleotides, the CDR3 is TGTGCCAGCCGCTCCGCAGGGGAGGACTATGGCTACACCTTC. This encodes CASRSAGEDYGYTF.